The 28 T cell receptor beta chains listed next were all sequenced from one sample in a study of cytomegalovirus exposure and HLA in healthy donors. PCR involved 60 Vbeta and 13 Jbeta primers. TCRdb keeps only in-frame clones here, not all; method: immunoSEQ multiplex PCR. The sample shows about 59,000 clones, 75% to 90% of them seen only once. Sequenced: PBMCs. The receptor source for this set is a woman in her 40s in good health and CMV-seronegative.

The chain couples TRBV10-1 to TRBJ2-1; 7 positions match TRBD2. The CDR3 is 15 residues long. V gave up 2 bases and J gave up 4 bases; unmatched junction bases: 5. Looked up from germline, CDR1 is WNHNN and CDR2 is SYGVQD (reference sequence). The CDR3 nucleotides read TGCGCCAGCAGTGAGGCGGGGAGGGCGTACAATGAGCAGTTCTTC. This sequence encodes CASSEAGRAYNEQFF.

The J gene is TRBJ2-6, the V gene TRBV23-1; no reliable D call. TRBV23-1 has ORF status, its function being uncertain. The CDR3 spans 13 residues. The V end lost 11 bases, the J end lost 10 bases, and 18 bases lay between the germline ends. CDR3 sequence (DNA): TGCGCCCCGTCTTTGTTCCTGTTGAACGTCCTGACTTTC. The encoded protein is CAPSLFLLNVLTF.

V usage is TRBV4-2 and J usage is TRBJ1-5; 7 nucleotides agree with TRBD1. The CDR3 contains 15 residues. Germline CDR1 LGHNA, CDR2 YNFKEQ. The junction had 10 bases not matched to a gene; V was cut back by 4 bases and J by 7 bases. The CDR3 protein is CASSRDGTVGQPQHF. The CDR3 DNA reads as TGTGCCAGCAGCCGTGATGGGACAGTTGGGCAGCCCCAGCATTTT.

The CDR3 DNA reads as TGCGCCAGCAGCATCCGGGGTTCTGGTAATGAGCAGTTCTTC. Its protein product is CASSIRGSGNEQFF. The J gene is TRBJ2-1, the V gene TRBV5-1, with D perhaps matching TRBD2 (5 bases). The CDR3 is 14 residues long. Looked up from germline, CDR1 is SGHRS and CDR2 is YFSETQ. The V end was cut by 4 bases, the J end by 7 bases, with 15 bases between.

This chain uses TRBV5-1 with TRBJ2-3; a weak D match, TRBD2 (5 bases). Germline loops: CDR1 SGHRS, CDR2 YFSETQ. This CDR3 contains 14 residues. V dropped 0 bases and J dropped 1 base, with 6 bases sitting between them. The CDR3 region has the DNA TGCGCCAGCAGCTTGGCCGGGGGCACAGATACGCAGTATTTT. This gives the protein CASSLAGGTDTQYF.

J is TRBJ2-1 and V is TRBV2, with D perhaps matching TRBD2 (6 bases). The CDR3 sequence is 14 residues long. The germline V gene has CDR1 SNHLY and CDR2 FYNNEI. Trimming removed 7 bases from V and 8 bases from J, with 18 bases in between. This CDR3 reads CASIKIADRHEQFF. The CDR3, as DNA: TGTGCCAGCATCAAAATAGCGGATCGTCATGAGCAGTTCTTC.

The chain has TRBV7-2 and TRBJ2-7; TRBD2 aligns across 8 bases. The CDR3 runs to 15 residues. The ends lost 5 bases at V and 1 base at J; junction bases unmatched: 7. CDR1 SGHTA and CDR2 FQGNSA come from the germline V gene. CDR3 loop: CASSLASGSSYEQYF. The CDR3 DNA follows: TGTGCCAGCAGCCTCGCTAGCGGGTCGTCCTACGAGCAGTACTTC.

The chain joins TRBV25-1 to TRBJ2-2, with TRBD2 matching 7 bases. This CDR3 is built from 18 residues. V trimming: 3 bases; J trimming: 2 bases; junction bases outside the gene matches: 12. Germline V lookup: CDR1 MGHDK, CDR2 SYGVNS. The CDR3 DNA reads as TGTGCCAGCAGTGATCCTGCCCTAGCGGAGGACAACACCGGGGAGCTGTTTTTT. Residues: CASSDPALAEDNTGELFF. Looking up the rest from reference TRBV25-1 and TRBJ2-2 gives the full variable domain: EADIYQTPRYLVIGTGKKITLECSQTMGHDKMYWYQQDPGMELHLIHYSYGVNSTEKGDLSSESTVSRIRTEHFPLTLESARPSHTSQYLCASSDPALAEDNTGELFFGEGSRLTVL.

The V call is TRBV6-4, the J call TRBJ2-3; D is ambiguous. Germline CDR1 MRHNA, CDR2 SNTAGT. V gave up 7 bases and J gave up 6 bases, with 23 bases separating them. This CDR3 spans 16 amino acids. CDR3 bases: TGTGCCAGCACCCCGACGGGTGGCGAAGTAACGGATACGCAGTATTTT. Amino acids: CASTPTGGEVTDTQYF.

The rearrangement joins TRBV29-1 to TRBJ1-5, with D possibly being TRBD1 (5 bases). V lost 4 bases, J lost 0 bases, and 16 bases lay in between. The CDR3 totals 16 residues. CDR1 and CDR2 (germline): SQVTM, ANQGSEA. For the CDR3, the DNA is TGCAGCGTTGTCTTCAGTGGGGCGGCTAGCAATCAGCCCCAGCATTTT. It yields the protein CSVVFSGAASNQPQHF. The whole variable domain, filled in from reference TRBV29-1 and TRBJ1-5, reads SAVISQKPSRDICQRGTSLTIQCQVDSQVTMMFWYRQQPGQSLTLIATANQGSEATYESGFVIDKFPISRPNLTFSTLTVSNMSPEDSSIYLCSVVFSGAASNQPQHFGDGTRLSIL.

This clone was counted a few times. The genes are TRBV7-8 and TRBJ2-5; the match to TRBD2 covers 7 bases. This CDR3 is 17 amino acids long. CDR1 is SGHVS and CDR2 is FQNEAQ in the germline V gene. Trimming took 2 bases from V and 3 from J; bases not matched to a gene: 12. The DNA of the CDR3 is TGTGCCAGCAGCTTATCGGTCTTGGGCGGGAGAAAAGAGACCCAGTACTTC. Translation gives CASSLSVLGGRKETQYF.

The gene calls are TRBV23-1 and TRBJ1-5; D not resolved. TRBV23-1 is recorded as an ORF, its role being uncertain. With 4 bases removed from V and 8 bases from J, the gap between germline ends came to 12 bases. This CDR3 has 13 amino acids. CDR3 bases: TGCGCCAGCAGTCTCGCAGCGGATGAGCCCCAGCATTTT. Translating it yields CASSLAADEPQHF.

This clone showed up just once. The chain links TRBV7-2 to TRBJ2-1; 9 nucleotides line up with TRBD2. This CDR3 has 16 amino acids. The J segment lost 6 bases and the V segment lost 4 bases, leaving 10 bases of the junction unmatched. The germline gives CDR1 SGHTA, CDR2 FQGNSA. The CDR3 coding sequence is TGTGCCAGCAGCTCCTCCGGGACTAGCCGCCCCAATGAGCAGTTCTTC. Its translation: CASSSSGTSRPNEQFF.

The genes are TRBV10-3 and TRBJ1-6; D ambiguous. V lost 2 bases and J 6 bases, leaving 8 bases between the germline ends. CDR3 length: 14 amino acids. Germline lookup yields CDR1 ENHRY and CDR2 SYGVKD. The CDR3 sequence is CAISEAPVNSPLHF. Here the CDR3 DNA reads TGTGCCATCAGTGAGGCACCAGTTAATTCACCCCTCCACTTT.

J is TRBJ1-4 and V is TRBV7-9; perhaps TRBD1 as D (5 bases). Germline assignment: CDR1 SEHNR and CDR2 FQNEAQ (reference sequence). The CDR3 extends over 14 amino acids. V lost 5 bases, J lost 8 bases, and 15 bases lay in between. CDR3 bases: TGTGCCAGCAGCCTCCGGGAGGGGAGGGAAAAACTGTTTTTT. Its translation is CASSLREGREKLFF.

This clone was picked up one time. The chain combines TRBV5-4 with TRBJ1-2; TRBD1 matches at 9 bases. The CDR3 length is 17 residues. Germline V gene lookup returns CDR1 SGHNT and CDR2 YYREEE (reference sequence). J gave up 3 bases and V 3 bases, and 12 bases lay outside the gene matches. CDR3 in amino acids: CASSWGQGQLRDYGYTF. The CDR3 nucleotides are TGTGCCAGCAGCTGGGGACAGGGACAGTTGAGGGACTATGGCTACACCTTC.

This clone was picked up a small number of times. The chain employs TRBV9 and TRBJ1-4; the D is unclear. V lost 3 bases, J lost 7 bases, and 22 bases lay in between. CDR3 length: 17 residues. Germline loops: CDR1 SGDLS, CDR2 YYNGEE. The CDR3 nucleotides are TGTGCCAGCAGCGGTAATGCGATCTTCACCCGGGTTGAAAAACTGTTTTTT. It translates to CASSGNAIFTRVEKLFF.

The chain carries TRBV11-3 and TRBJ2-1; weak D call: TRBD1 (6 bases). V lost 5 bases and J 3 bases, leaving 14 bases between the germline ends. CDR1 and CDR2 (germline): SGHNT, YENEEA. CDR3 size: 15 residues. The CDR3 bases are TGTGCCAGCAGCCCCCAAACGGACAGCTACAATGAGCAGTTCTTC. Protein product: CASSPQTDSYNEQFF.

The chain combines TRBV28 with TRBJ1-5; TRBD1 matches at 8 bases. CDR1 and CDR2 from the germline V gene are MDHEN and SYDVKM. CDR3 size: 14 residues. Unmatched junction bases numbered 4, after V lost 5 bases and J lost 4 bases. CDR3 amino acids: CASSLRQGNQPQHF. The CDR3 bases are TGTGCCAGCAGTCTCCGACAGGGGAATCAGCCCCAGCATTTT.

The chain combines TRBV6-5 with TRBJ2-7, with a possible D match to TRBD2 (6 bases). Germline CDR1 and CDR2: MNHEY and SVGAGI. The CDR3 extends over 15 amino acids. Between the trimmed V and J ends, which lost 0 bases and 5 bases, there was a span of 14 bases. The DNA of the CDR3 is TGTGCCAGCAGTTACTCGATGGGAGGAACCCACGAGCAGTACTTC. Residues: CASSYSMGGTHEQYF.

V and J are TRBV5-1 and TRBJ2-2, with a tentative D call TRBD2 (6 bases). CDR3 length: 16 amino acids. The germline V and J ends were trimmed by 4 bases and 6 bases, with 19 bases remaining between them. Germline V gene lookup returns CDR1 SGHRS and CDR2 YFSETQ. The CDR3 nucleotides are TGCGCCAGCAGCCCTCCGGAGGGTGAGGGGTCCGGGGAGCTGTTTTTT. This translates into CASSPPEGEGSGELFF. Complete variable domain (other parts from reference TRBV5-1 and TRBJ2-2): KAGVTQTPRYLIKTRGQQVTLSCSPISGHRSVSWYQQTPGQGLQFLFEYFSETQRNKGNFPGRFSGRQFSNSRSEMNVSTLELGDSALYLCASSPPEGEGSGELFFGEGSRLTVL.

This clone was seen a handful of times. The chain is built from TRBV27 and TRBJ1-4; 9 bases are shared with TRBD1. The trim removed 6 bases at V and 8 bases at J, leaving 7 bases unmatched. The CDR3 covers 14 residues. CDR1 and CDR2 from the germline V gene are MNHEY and SMNVEV (reference sequence). The CDR3 DNA reads as TGTGCCAGCAGCCAGGACAGGGGTGGCGAAAAACTGTTTTTT. The encoded protein is CASSQDRGGEKLFF.

DNA of the CDR3: TGTGCCAGCTCACCCCAGGGGGCAAACACCGGGGAGCTGTTTTTT. This gives the protein CASSPQGANTGELFF. The genes are TRBV18 and TRBJ2-2; 8 nucleotides match TRBD1. The CDR3 is made up of 15 amino acids. Germline CDR1 and CDR2: KGHSH and LQKENI. The trim removed 3 bases at V and 2 bases at J, leaving 2 bases unmatched.

The V call is TRBV11-3, the J call TRBJ2-1, with 8 bases lining up with TRBD2. Losses at the gene ends were 1 base for V and 8 bases for J; bases not matched to a gene: 4. Germline CDR1 reads SGHNT; CDR2 reads YENEEA. The CDR3 covers 14 residues. The CDR3 sequence: CASSLGGTRDEQFF. CDR3 nucleotides: TGTGCCAGCAGCTTAGGGGGGACTAGGGATGAGCAGTTCTTC.

This rearrangement joins TRBV28 to TRBJ1-4, with TRBD1 identical over 9 bases. Germline CDR1 reads MDHEN; CDR2 reads SYDVKM. The CDR3 has 14 amino acids. V lost 4 bases and J lost 12; bases outside the gene matches: 9. This CDR3 reads CASSSAQQGAELFF. The CDR3 bases are TGTGCCAGCAGTTCCGCCCAACAGGGGGCGGAACTGTTTTTT.

This clone appeared a single time. J is TRBJ2-5 and V is TRBV5-1; TRBD1 agrees at 9 bases. Losses at the gene ends were 1 base for V and 4 bases for J; bases not matched to a gene: 11. CDR3 size: 17 residues. Germline V gene data show CDR1 as SGHRS and CDR2 as YFSETQ. The CDR3 region has the DNA TGCGCCAGCAGCTTGTTCGGGACAGGGACATCCCGAGAGACCCAGTACTTC. It translates to CASSLFGTGTSRETQYF.

A single count supports this clone. The chain combines TRBV9 with TRBJ2-7, with TRBD2 matching 11 bases. This CDR3 is 16 amino acids long. CDR1 and CDR2 from the germline V gene are SGDLS and YYNGEE. Trimming at V came to 0 bases and at J to 1 base, leaving 3 bases not matched to a gene. The CDR3 here is CASSVGTSGLSYEQYF. In DNA, the CDR3 is TGTGCCAGCAGCGTAGGGACTAGCGGGCTTTCCTACGAGCAGTACTTC. The full variable domain, rest sourced from reference TRBV9 and TRBJ2-7, is DSGVTQTPKHLITATGQRVTLRCSPRSGDLSVYWYQQSLDQGLQFLIQYYNGEERAKGNILERFSAQQFPDLHSELNLSSLELGDSALYFCASSVGTSGLSYEQYFGPGTRLTVT.

The V gene is TRBV4-3, the J gene TRBJ2-2; 7 bases are shared with TRBD1. CDR3 length: 16 residues. With 0 bases clipped from V and 0 bases from J, the junction kept 1 base outside the gene matches. The germline CDR1 and CDR2 sequences are LGHNA and YSLEER. The DNA for the CDR3 is TGCGCCAGCAGCCAAGAGGGGACAGCGAACACCGGGGAGCTGTTTTTT. Protein: CASSQEGTANTGELFF.